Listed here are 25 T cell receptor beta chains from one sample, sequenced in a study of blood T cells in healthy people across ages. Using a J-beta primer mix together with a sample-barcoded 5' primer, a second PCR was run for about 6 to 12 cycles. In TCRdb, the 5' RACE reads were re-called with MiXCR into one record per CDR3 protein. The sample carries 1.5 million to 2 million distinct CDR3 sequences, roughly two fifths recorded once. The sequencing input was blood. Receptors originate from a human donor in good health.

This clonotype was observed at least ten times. CDR3 nucleotide sequence: TGCGCCAGCAGCCAAGATGCGGCAGGGGGCTTGTACGAGCAGTACTTC. Its translation is CASSQDAAGGLYEQYF. The V call is TRBV4-3, the J call TRBJ2-7; 8 bases agree with TRBD1. With V trimmed by 0 bases and J by 4 bases, 8 bases remained unmatched. The CDR3 is 16 residues long. Germline V gene lookup returns CDR1 LGHNA and CDR2 YSLEER.

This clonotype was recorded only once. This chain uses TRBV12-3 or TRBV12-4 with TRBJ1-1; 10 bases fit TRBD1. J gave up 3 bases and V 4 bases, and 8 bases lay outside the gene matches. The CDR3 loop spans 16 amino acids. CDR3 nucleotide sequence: TGTGCCAGCAGTTGGACGGGACAGGGGTTATACACTGAAGCTTTCTTT. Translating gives CASSWTGQGLYTEAFF.

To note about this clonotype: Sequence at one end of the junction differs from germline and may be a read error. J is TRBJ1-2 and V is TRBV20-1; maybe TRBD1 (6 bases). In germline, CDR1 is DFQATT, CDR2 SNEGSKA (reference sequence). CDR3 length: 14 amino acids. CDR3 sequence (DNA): TGCAGTGCTAGACAGGCCAGGGGTGATGATGGCTGCACCTTC. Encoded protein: CSARQARGDDGCTF.

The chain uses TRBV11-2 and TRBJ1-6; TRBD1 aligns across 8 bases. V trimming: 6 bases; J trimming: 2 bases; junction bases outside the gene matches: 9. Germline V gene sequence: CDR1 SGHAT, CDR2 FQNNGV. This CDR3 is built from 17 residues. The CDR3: CASSLWTGRTYNSPLHF. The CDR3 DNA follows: TGTGCCAGCAGTTTATGGACAGGGAGGACCTATAATTCACCCCTCCACTTT. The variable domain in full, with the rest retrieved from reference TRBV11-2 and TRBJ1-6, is EAGVAQSPRYKIIEKRQSVAFWCNPISGHATLYWYQQILGQGPKLLIQFQNNGVVDDSQLPKDRFSAERLKGVDSTLKIQPAKLEDSAVYLCASSLWTGRTYNSPLHFGNGTRLTVT.

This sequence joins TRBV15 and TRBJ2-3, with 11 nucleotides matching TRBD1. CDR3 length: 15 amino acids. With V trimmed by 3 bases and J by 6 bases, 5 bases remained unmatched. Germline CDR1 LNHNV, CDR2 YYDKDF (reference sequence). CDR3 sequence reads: CATSRDRGLLDTQYF. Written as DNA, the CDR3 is TGTGCCACCAGCAGGGACAGGGGGCTTTTGGATACGCAGTATTTT.

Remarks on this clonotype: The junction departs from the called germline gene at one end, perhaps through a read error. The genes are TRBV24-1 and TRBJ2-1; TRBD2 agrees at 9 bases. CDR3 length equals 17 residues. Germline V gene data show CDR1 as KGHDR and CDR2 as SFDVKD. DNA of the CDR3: TGTGCCACCAGTGACACACTCCGAGCGGGGGGCTACAACGAGCAGTTCTTC. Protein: CATSDTLRAGGYNEQFF.

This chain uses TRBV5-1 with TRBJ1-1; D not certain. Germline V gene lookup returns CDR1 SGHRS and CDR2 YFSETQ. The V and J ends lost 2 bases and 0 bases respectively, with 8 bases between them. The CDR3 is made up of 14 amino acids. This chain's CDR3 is CASSLYDLNTEAFF. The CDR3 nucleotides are TGCGCCAGCAGCTTATACGACTTGAACACTGAAGCTTTCTTT.

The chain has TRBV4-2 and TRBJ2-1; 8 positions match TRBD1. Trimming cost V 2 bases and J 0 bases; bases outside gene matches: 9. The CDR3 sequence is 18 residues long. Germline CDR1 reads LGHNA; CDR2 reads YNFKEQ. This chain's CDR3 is CASSQNTGQGYSYNEQFF. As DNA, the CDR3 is TGTGCCAGCAGCCAAAATACTGGACAGGGCTACTCCTACAATGAGCAGTTCTTC.

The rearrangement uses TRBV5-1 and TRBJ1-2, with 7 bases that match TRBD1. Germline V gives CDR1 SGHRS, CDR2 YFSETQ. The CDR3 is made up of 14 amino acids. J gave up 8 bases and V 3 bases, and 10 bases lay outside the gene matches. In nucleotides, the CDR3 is TGCGCCAGCAGCTCCGGGACAGCCCAGGGAGGCTACACCTTC. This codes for CASSSGTAQGGYTF.

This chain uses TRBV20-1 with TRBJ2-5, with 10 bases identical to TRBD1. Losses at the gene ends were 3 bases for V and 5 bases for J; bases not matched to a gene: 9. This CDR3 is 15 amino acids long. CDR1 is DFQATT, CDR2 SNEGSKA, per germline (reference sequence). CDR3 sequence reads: CSASLRDRGTETQYF. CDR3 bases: TGCAGTGCTAGTCTCCGGGACAGGGGAACGGAGACCCAGTACTTC.

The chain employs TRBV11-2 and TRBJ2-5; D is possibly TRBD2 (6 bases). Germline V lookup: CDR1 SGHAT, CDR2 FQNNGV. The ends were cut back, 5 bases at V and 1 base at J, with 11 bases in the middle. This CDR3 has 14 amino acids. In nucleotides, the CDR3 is TGTGCCAGCAGCATTAGCGGATTCCAAGAGACCCAGTACTTC. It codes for CASSISGFQETQYF.

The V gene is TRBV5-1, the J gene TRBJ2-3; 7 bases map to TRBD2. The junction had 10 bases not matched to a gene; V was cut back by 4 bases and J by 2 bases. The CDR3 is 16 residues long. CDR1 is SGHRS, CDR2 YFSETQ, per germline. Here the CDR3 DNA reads TGCGCCAGCAGCCCTGGGGAGGGGACGTACACAGATACGCAGTATTTT. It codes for CASSPGEGTYTDTQYF.

As DNA, the CDR3 is TGTGCCAGCAGTGGTACAATACAGGAGACCCAGTACTTC. This gives the protein CASSGTIQETQYF. This sequence joins TRBV6-1 and TRBJ2-5; D gene uncertain. The CDR3 sequence is 13 residues long. CDR1 MNHNS and CDR2 SASEGT come from the germline V gene. Trimming cost V 4 bases and J 5 bases, with 11 bases left between them.

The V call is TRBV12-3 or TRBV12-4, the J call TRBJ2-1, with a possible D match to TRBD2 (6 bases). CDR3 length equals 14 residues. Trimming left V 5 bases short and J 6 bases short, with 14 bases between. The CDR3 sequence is CASSILGGLNEQFF. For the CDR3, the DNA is TGTGCCAGCAGTATCCTCGGAGGGCTCAATGAGCAGTTCTTC.

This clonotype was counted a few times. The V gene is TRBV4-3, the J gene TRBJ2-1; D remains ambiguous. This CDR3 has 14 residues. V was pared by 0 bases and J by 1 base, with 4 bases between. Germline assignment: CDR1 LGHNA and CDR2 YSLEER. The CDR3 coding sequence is TGCGCCAGCAGCCAAGACATTTCCTACAATGAGCAGTTCTTC. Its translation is CASSQDISYNEQFF.

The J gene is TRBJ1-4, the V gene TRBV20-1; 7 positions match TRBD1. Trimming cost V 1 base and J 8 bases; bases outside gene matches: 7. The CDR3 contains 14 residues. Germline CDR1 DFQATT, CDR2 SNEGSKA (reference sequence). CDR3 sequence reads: CSARGEGAGEKLFF. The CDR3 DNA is TGCAGTGCTAGAGGGGAGGGGGCCGGGGAAAAACTGTTTTTT.

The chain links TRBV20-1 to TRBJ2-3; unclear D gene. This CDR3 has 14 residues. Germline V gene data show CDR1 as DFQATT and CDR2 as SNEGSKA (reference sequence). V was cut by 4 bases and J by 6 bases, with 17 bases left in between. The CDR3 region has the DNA TGCAGTGCTAATTCCCCACTCGGTGTTGATACGCAGTATTTT. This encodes CSANSPLGVDTQYF.

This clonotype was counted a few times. The chain's CDR3 is CSAVKNRRDEKLFF. For the CDR3, the DNA is TGCAGTGCTGTGAAGAACCGACGGGATGAAAAACTGTTTTTT. This chain connects TRBV20-1 to TRBJ1-4; no reliable D call. The CDR3 loop spans 14 amino acids. CDR1 is DFQATT, CDR2 SNEGSKA, per germline (reference sequence). With 5 bases removed from V and 6 bases from J, the gap between germline ends came to 16 bases.

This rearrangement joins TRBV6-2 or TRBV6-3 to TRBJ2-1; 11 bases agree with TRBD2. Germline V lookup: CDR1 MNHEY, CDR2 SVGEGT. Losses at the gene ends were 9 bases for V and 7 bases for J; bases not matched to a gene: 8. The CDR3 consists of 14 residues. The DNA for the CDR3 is TGTGCCAGTGGACCTAGCGGGAGGAATAATGAGCAGTTCTTC. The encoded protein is CASGPSGRNNEQFF.

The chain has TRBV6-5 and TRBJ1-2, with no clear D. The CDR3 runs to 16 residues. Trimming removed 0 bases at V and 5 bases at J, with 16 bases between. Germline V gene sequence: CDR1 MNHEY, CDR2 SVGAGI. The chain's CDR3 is CASSYSAYGGSYGYTF. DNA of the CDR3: TGTGCCAGCAGTTACTCGGCGTATGGAGGGAGTTATGGCTACACCTTC.

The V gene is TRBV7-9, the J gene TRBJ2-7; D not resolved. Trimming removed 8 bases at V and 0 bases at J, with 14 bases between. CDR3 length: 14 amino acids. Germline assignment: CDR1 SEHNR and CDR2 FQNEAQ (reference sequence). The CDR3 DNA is TGTGCCAGCTCTCGACCTGCGCTCTCCTACGAGCAGTACTTC. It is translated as CASSRPALSYEQYF.

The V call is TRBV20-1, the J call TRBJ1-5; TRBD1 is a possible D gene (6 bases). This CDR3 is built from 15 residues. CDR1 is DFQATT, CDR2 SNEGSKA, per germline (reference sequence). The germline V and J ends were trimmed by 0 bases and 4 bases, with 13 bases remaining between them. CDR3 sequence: CSAREPGTLNQPQHF. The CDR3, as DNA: TGCAGTGCTAGAGAACCCGGGACACTGAATCAGCCCCAGCATTTT.

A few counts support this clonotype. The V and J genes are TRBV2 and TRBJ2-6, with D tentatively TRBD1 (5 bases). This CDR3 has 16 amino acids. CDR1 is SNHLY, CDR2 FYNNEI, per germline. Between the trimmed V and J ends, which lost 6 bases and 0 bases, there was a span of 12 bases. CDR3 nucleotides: TGTGCCAGCAGCTTGACAGCGAACTCTGGGGCCAACGTCCTGACTTTC. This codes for CASSLTANSGANVLTF.

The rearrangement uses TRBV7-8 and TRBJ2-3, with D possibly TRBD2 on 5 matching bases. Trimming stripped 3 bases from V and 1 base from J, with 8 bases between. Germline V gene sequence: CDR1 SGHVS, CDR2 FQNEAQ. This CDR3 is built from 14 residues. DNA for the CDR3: TGTGCCAGCAGCTTTGAGCGGCGCACAGATACGCAGTATTTT. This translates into CASSFERRTDTQYF.

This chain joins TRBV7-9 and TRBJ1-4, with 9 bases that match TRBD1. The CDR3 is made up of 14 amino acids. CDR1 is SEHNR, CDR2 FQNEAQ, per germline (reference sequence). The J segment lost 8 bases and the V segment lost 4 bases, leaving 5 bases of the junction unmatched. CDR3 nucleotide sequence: TGTGCCAGCAGCTCTGGACAGGGGCAGGAAAAACTGTTTTTT. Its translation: CASSSGQGQEKLFF.